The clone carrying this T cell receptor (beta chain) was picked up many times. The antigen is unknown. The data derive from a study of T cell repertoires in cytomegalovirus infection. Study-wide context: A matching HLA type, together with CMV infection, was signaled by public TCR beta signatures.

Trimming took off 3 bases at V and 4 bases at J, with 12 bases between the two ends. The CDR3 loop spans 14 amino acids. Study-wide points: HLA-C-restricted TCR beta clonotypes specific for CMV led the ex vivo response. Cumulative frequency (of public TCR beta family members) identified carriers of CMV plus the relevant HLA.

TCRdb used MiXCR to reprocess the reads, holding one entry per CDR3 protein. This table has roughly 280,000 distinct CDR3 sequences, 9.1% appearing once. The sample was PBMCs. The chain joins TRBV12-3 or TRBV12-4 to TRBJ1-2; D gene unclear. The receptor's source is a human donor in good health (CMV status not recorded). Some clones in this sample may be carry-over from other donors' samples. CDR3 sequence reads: CASSLGSEGYGYTF. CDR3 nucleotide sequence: TGTGCCAGCAGTTTGGGAAGTGAAGGCTATGGCTACACCTTC.